The rows below give T cell receptor beta chains drawn from one sample of a study of blood T cell repertoires in COVID-19. The method was immunoSEQ multiplex PCR; TCRdb's version includes in-frame clones alone and lacks a portion of them. The repertoire holds around 160,000 clones, with about 88% as singletons. Sequenced sample: peripheral blood. These receptor sequences come from a human donor in a cohort sampled during active COVID-19. The CDR3 runs from the conserved cysteine through the conserved F or W. A D gene is named only where the DNA matches it firmly. Where a row states a size, it is once, few, many or the class of an expanded clone; other rows omit it.

j_gene,d_gene,abundance,v_gene,CDR3nt,CDR3aa
TRBJ1-1,TRBD1,once,TRBV7-9,TGTGCCAGCAGCTTAGCGGACAGGGGGCCAGGGACTGAAGCTTTCTTT,CASSLADRGPGTEAFF
TRBJ2-1,NA,NA,TRBV18,TGTGCCAGCTCGCAAAGCTTGGGCCAAGACAATGAGCAGTTCTTC,CASSQSLGQDNEQFF
TRBJ2-2,TRBD2,NA,TRBV5-4,TGTGCCAGCACACGGACTAGCGGGAGAGGTGGGGAGCTGTTTTTT,CASTRTSGRGGELFF
TRBJ2-1,TRBD1,NA,TRBV5-6,TGTGCCAGCAGCTTACACCCACAGGGGTTAAACAATGAGCAGTTCTTC,CASSLHPQGLNNEQFF
TRBJ1-2,NA,NA,TRBV15,TGTGCCACCAGCAGAGGAAGAGATAATAACTATGGCTACACCTTC,CATSRGRDNNYGYTF
TRBJ2-2,TRBD2,NA,TRBV9,TGTGCCAGCAGCGTGACTAGCGGGGGGCCCTTCAACACCGGGGAGCTGTTTTTT,CASSVTSGGPFNTGELFF
TRBJ2-1,TRBD1,many,TRBV30,TGTGCCTGGAGCAAAGGGTGGACAGGGGGAAATGAGCAGTTCTTC,CAWSKGWTGGNEQFF
TRBJ2-3,NA,NA,TRBV5-1,TGCGCCAGCAGCCCCTCACAGGGAGGCACAGATACGCAGTATTTT,CASSPSQGGTDTQYF
TRBJ2-7,TRBD2,NA,TRBV5-1,TGCGCCAGCAGCTTGTCTAGCGGATTAACCTCAGGCGAGCAGTACTTC,CASSLSSGLTSGEQYF
TRBJ1-1,NA,NA,TRBV28,TGTGCCAGCAGTCGCGCCATCGAGGGCACTGAAGCTTTCTTT,CASSRAIEGTEAFF
TRBJ1-4,NA,NA,TRBV14,TGTGCCAGCAGCCAAGTGCCCGCAGGGGCGGCTAATGAAAAACTGTTTTTT,CASSQVPAGAANEKLFF
TRBJ2-5,NA,NA,TRBV5-1,TGCGCCAGCAGCCCTGGCCTGCGGGGGCCGGGGGTCCAAGAGACCCAGTACTTC,CASSPGLRGPGVQETQYF